Described below is a single T cell receptor beta chain sequence and its context. It lacks a known antigen. Base qualities are missing; no much larger clone stands one base away. This sample was included in a study of blood T cell repertoires in COVID-19 (dated by TCRdb to 2020 to 2021). Background on the whole study: Samples from collaborators originated in the United States, Italy and Spain and spanned both the acute and convalescent phases of COVID-19. Samples came from the ongoing ImmuneRACE study (first 160 participants) plus 1,254 subjects from 6 global collaborators. The prospective study material was composed of cDNA or gDNA derived from T cells, B-cell-depleted T cells, or PBMCs. The repertoires were released in a freely available public database meant as a resource for research on the immune response to SARS-CoV-2. Where HLA class I and class II types were available, the types were taken from metadata supplied by the sample provider, not from assay-based typing. Deeply sampled blood TCRbeta repertoires from subjects exposed to, actively infected with, or recovered from COVID-19 were included in the dataset. Nearly every sample came with metadata listing a de-identified subject ID, COVID-19 status, age in years and sex. Study-level results and caveats: The quantity of clinical and demographic metadata differed by source and by participant and was supplied without curation.

The immunoSEQ Assay, a bias-controlled multiplex PCR, was used to amplify TCRbeta CDR3 regions from genomic DNA. The original methods were these. Within the assay, amplification of reference gene primers was used to estimate how many nucleated cells each sample contained. To quantify the absolute abundance of each unique TCRbeta CDR3 rearrangement, sequence reads were collapsed and filtered. Productive Simpson clonality was computed per sample as the square root of Simpson's diversity index over productive rearrangements. In its TCRdb copy, this immuneACCESS table keeps in-frame sequences only and misses some clones. Where compared with another copy, unresolved V genes explain less than half of these, and the others have no known cause. V, J and clone size were drawn from that table, and D and trimming were deduced from the DNA. The sample table contains around 300,000 clones; only one count was recorded for 88% of them. Clones ranked in the top ten supply 2.5% to 3.5% of the sample.

Participants in the prospective study were aged roughly 18 to 95 years, lived in 20 to 25 United States geographic areas, and enrolled through a virtual design. To assign participants to cohorts, the prospective study relied on clinical history that participants themselves reported in a screening survey and a study questionnaire. Recovered participants in ImmuneRACE Cohort 3 were defined by two consecutive negative NP/OP PCR tests, clearance by a healthcare professional, or resolution of symptoms. In the prospective study, whole blood, serum and a nasopharyngeal or oropharyngeal swab were collected from each participant by mobile phlebotomists. Prospective study participants could optionally give additional blood draws and questionnaires over an approximately 2-month period. Before DNA extraction, blood samples from the prospective study were shipped at room temperature or frozen. The CDR3 contains 14 residues, cysteine and phenylalanine counted. The CDR3 DNA has 42 bases and is translated from base 1. Compared with germline, V lacks 4 bases and J lacks 2 bases; bases without a gene match: 1. The germline V gene supplies CDR1 SGHDN and CDR2 FVKESK.

This TCR was sampled from a woman aged 45 to 65 who had recovered from COVID-19. Sequencing input: PBMCs or T cells enriched from blood (not recorded which). In this chain, TRBV14 is recombined with TRBJ2-7; 11 central bases correspond to TRBD2. The DNA sequence reads TGTGCCAGCAGCCTAGCGGGAGGGACCTACGAGCAGTACTTC. Its amino acids are CASSLAGGTYEQYF.